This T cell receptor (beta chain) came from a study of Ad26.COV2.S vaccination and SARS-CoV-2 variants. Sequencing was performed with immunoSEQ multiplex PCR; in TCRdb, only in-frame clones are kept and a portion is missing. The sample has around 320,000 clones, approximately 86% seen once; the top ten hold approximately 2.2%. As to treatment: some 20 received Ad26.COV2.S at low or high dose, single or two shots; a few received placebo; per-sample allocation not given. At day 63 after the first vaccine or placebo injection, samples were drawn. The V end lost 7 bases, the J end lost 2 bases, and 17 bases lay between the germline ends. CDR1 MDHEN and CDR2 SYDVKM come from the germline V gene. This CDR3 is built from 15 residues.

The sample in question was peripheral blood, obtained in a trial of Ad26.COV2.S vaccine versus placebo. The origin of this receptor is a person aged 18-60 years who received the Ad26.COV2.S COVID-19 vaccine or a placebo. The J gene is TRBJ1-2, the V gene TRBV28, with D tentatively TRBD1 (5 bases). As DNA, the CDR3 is TGTGCCAGCAACCCACAGGCAGGGTTGAACTATGGCTACACCTTC. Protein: CASNPQAGLNYGYTF.